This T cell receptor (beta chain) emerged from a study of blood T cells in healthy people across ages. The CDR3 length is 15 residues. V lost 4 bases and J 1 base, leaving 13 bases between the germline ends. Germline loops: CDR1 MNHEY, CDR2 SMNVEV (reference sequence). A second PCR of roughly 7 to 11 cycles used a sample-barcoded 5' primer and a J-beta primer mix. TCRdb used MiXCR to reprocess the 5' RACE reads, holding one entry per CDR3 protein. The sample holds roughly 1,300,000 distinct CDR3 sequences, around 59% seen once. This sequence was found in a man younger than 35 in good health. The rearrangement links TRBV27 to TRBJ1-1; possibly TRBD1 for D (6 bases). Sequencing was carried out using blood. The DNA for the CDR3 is TGTGCCAGCAGTTACTCGGACAGACCGAACACTGAAGCTTTCTTT. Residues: CASSYSDRPNTEAFF.